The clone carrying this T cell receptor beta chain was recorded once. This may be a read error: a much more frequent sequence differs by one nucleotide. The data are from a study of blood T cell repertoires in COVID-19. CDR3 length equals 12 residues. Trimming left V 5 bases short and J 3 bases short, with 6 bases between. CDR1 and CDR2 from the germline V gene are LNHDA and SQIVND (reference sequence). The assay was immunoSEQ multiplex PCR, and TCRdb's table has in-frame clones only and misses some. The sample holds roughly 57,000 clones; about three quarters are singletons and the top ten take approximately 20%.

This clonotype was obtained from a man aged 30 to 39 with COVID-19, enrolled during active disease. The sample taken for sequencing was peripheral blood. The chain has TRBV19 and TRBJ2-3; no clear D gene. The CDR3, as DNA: TGTGCCAGTAGTCCCGGGACAGATACGCAGTATTTT. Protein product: CASSPGTDTQYF.